These 8 T cell receptor beta chains originate from one sample sequenced in a study of blood T cell repertoires in COVID-19. Generated by immunoSEQ multiplex PCR, the TCRdb table keeps only in-frame clones and is missing some. This table has about 59,000 clones, about 83% appearing once. Sequences were obtained from peripheral blood. These receptors came from a woman aged 80 or older with acute or convalescent COVID-19.

The chain combines TRBV28 with TRBJ1-2; D gene uncertain. This CDR3 spans 15 amino acids. Trimming cost V 6 bases and J 4 bases, with 18 bases left between them. Germline-derived CDR1 and CDR2 are MDHEN and SYDVKM. CDR3 nucleotide sequence: TGTGCCAGCAGCCTCAGGAAATCTGAAAGCTATGGCTACACCTTC. Its translation is CASSLRKSESYGYTF.

The V and J genes are TRBV6-6 and TRBJ2-7, with D possibly TRBD1 on 6 matching bases. Germline V gene lookup returns CDR1 MNHNY and CDR2 SVGAGI (reference sequence). This CDR3 comprises 13 residues. V was trimmed by 6 bases and J by 3 bases, leaving 12 bases between them. CDR3 protein: CASRHRDNYEQYF. Written as DNA, the CDR3 is TGTGCCAGCAGACACCGGGACAACTACGAGCAGTACTTC.

The chain employs TRBV27 and TRBJ2-2; 7 bases fit TRBD2. Germline CDR1 is MNHEY and CDR2 is SMNVEV (reference sequence). This CDR3 has 17 residues. The J segment lost 5 bases and the V segment lost 3 bases, leaving 12 bases of the junction unmatched. The CDR3 nucleotides read TGTGCCAGCAGTTTGGTTGGGGTAAGCGGGGTAACCGGGGAGCTGTTTTTT. This translates into CASSLVGVSGVTGELFF.

The V gene is TRBV9, the J gene TRBJ2-7; TRBD1 matches at 9 bases. V was pared by 3 bases and J by 6 bases, with 7 bases of the junction left unmatched. The CDR3 loop spans 14 amino acids. Germline assignment: CDR1 SGDLS and CDR2 YYNGEE. CDR3 sequence reads: CASSAGTGTFEQYF. The CDR3 DNA follows: TGTGCCAGCAGCGCCGGGACAGGGACTTTCGAGCAGTACTTC.

The gene calls are TRBV28 and TRBJ1-2, with 9 bases identical to TRBD1. The V gene end was trimmed by 5 bases and the J gene end by 4 bases; junction bases not matched to a gene: 8. The CDR3 has 15 amino acids. Germline V CDR1 and CDR2: MDHEN, SYDVKM. CDR3 amino acids: CASSPGQGVGYGYTF. In nucleotides, the CDR3 is TGTGCCAGCAGTCCGGGACAGGGTGTAGGCTATGGCTACACCTTC.

This rearrangement joins TRBV7-9 to TRBJ1-6, with TRBD1 as a possible D gene (6 bases). Trimming stripped 5 bases from V and 0 bases from J, with 11 bases between. The V gene's germline CDR1 is SEHNR and CDR2 FQNEAQ (reference sequence). The CDR3 extends over 16 amino acids. CDR3 coding DNA: TGTGCCAGCAGCAGCGGACAGACCTCCTATAATTCACCCCTCCACTTT. As protein: CASSSGQTSYNSPLHF. The entire variable domain, with the rest obtained from reference TRBV7-9 and TRBJ1-6, is as follows: DTGVSQNPRHKITKRGQNVTFRCDPISEHNRLYWYRQTLGQGPEFLTYFQNEAQLEKSRLLSDRFSAERPKGSFSTLEIQRTEQGDSAMYLCASSSGQTSYNSPLHFGNGTRLTVT.

V gene TRBV4-1 combines with J gene TRBJ1-5; D is perhaps TRBD1 (5 bases). Germline CDR1 is MGHRA and CDR2 is YSYEKL. This CDR3 has 16 residues. Trimming stripped 1 base from V and 0 bases from J, with 10 bases between. The CDR3 loop reads CASSQGVGVSNQPQHF. The CDR3 nucleotides are TGCGCCAGCAGCCAAGGGGTAGGGGTTAGCAATCAGCCCCAGCATTTT.

This clone was seen more than once but under ten times. This sequence joins TRBV3-1 (or the pseudogene TRBV3-2) and TRBJ2-3; D remains ambiguous. This CDR3 is 15 amino acids long. The germline V gene has CDR1 LGHDT and CDR2 YNNKEL (reference sequence). V lost 0 bases, J lost 4 bases, and 11 bases lay in between. CDR3 nucleotides: TGTGCCAGCAGCCAAGACCGAGGCCGGGCAGATACGCAGTATTTT. The encoded protein is CASSQDRGRADTQYF.